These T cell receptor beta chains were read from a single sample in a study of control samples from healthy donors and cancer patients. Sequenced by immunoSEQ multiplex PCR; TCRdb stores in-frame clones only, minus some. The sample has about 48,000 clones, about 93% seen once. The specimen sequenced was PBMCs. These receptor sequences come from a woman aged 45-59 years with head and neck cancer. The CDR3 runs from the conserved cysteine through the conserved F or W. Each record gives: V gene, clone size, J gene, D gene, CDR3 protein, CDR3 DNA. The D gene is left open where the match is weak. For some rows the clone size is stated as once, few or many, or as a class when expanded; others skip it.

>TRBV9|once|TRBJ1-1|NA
CASSVDQNTAEAFF
TGTGCCAGCAGCGTCGATCAAAATACCGCTGAAGCTTTCTTT
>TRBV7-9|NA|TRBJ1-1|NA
CASSHTTVSNTEAFF
TGTGCCAGCAGCCATACGACCGTGTCGAACACTGAAGCTTTCTTT
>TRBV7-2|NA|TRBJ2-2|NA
CASSLVGASNTGELFF
TGTGCCAGCAGCTTAGTCGGGGCTTCGAACACCGGGGAGCTGTTTTTT
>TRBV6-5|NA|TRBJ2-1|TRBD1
CASSYSTGGNEQFF
TGTGCCAGCAGTTACTCGACAGGGGGCAATGAGCAGTTCTTC
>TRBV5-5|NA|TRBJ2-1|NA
CASSLAGSFSSYNEQFF
TGTGCCAGCAGCTTGGCCGGCAGTTTCAGCTCCTACAATGAGCAGTTCTTC
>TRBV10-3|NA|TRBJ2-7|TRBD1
CAISDDRGHYEQYF
TGTGCCATCAGTGACGACAGGGGGCACTACGAGCAGTACTTC
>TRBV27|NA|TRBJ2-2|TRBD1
CASSLGHRGNTGELFF
TGTGCCAGCAGTTTAGGCCACAGGGGCAACACCGGGGAGCTGTTTTTT
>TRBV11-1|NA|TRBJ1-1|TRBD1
CASSSPGQGATEAFF
TGTGCCAGCAGCTCCCCGGGACAGGGGGCCACTGAAGCTTTCTTT
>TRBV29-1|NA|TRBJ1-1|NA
CSVEVQMNTEAFF
TGCAGCGTTGAAGTACAGATGAACACTGAAGCTTTCTTT
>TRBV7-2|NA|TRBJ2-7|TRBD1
CASSLDVTGVNEQYF
TGTGCCAGCAGCTTAGACGTCACAGGGGTAAACGAGCAGTACTTC
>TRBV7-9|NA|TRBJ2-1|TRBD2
CASSAGLAELYNEQFF
TGTGCCAGCAGCGCGGGACTAGCGGAGCTCTACAATGAGCAGTTCTTC
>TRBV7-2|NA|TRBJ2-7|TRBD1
CASSLVGQGSYEQYF
TGTGCCAGCAGCTTAGTGGGACAGGGATCCTACGAGCAGTACTTC
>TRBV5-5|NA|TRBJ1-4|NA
CASRPREVFNEKLFF
TGTGCCAGCCGCCCTAGGGAGGTCTTTAATGAAAAACTGTTTTTT
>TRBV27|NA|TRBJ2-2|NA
CASSPYLTGELFF
TGTGCCAGCAGTCCCTATTTAACCGGGGAGCTGTTTTTT
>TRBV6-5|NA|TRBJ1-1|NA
CASSFGRAEAFF
TGTGCCAGCAGTTTCGGGCGGGCTGAAGCTTTCTTT
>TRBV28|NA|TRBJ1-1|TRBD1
CASSYFLGGALFEAFF
TGTGCCAGCAGTTACTTCCTAGGGGGCGCACTTTTTGAAGCTTTCTTT
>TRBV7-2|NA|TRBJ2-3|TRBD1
CASSPRGRRTDTQYF
TGTGCCAGCAGCCCCAGGGGGCGAAGGACAGATACGCAGTATTTT
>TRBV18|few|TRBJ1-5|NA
CASSPFDPRGNQPQHF
TGTGCCAGCTCACCTTTCGACCCTAGAGGCAATCAGCCCCAGCATTTT
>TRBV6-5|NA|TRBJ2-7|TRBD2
CASSYSRLAGIEQYF
TGTGCCAGCAGTTACTCGCGCCTAGCGGGTATCGAGCAGTACTTC
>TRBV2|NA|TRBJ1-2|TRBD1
CASSDPGDSNYGYTF
TGTGCCAGCAGTGACCCAGGGGACAGCAACTATGGCTACACCTTC
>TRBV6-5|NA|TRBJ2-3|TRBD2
CASGRGGSTDTQYF
TGTGCCAGCGGGCGGGGGGGAAGCACAGATACGCAGTATTTT
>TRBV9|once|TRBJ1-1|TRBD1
CASSVEGTGRYTAFF
TGTGCCAGCAGCGTAGAGGGGACAGGAAGATATACGGCTTTCTTT
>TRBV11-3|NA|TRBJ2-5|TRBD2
CASSSGLAGEQRETQYF
TGTGCCAGCAGCTCAGGACTAGCGGGGGAGCAACGGGAGACCCAGTACTTC
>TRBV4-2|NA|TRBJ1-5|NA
CASSQDTGSPNQPQHF
TGTGCCAGCAGCCAAGACACAGGGTCCCCCAATCAGCCCCAGCATTTT
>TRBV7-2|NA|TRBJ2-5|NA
CASSLVKQETQYF
TGTGCCAGCAGCTTAGTTAAACAAGAGACCCAGTACTTC
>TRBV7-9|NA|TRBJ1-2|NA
CASTSINYGYTF
TGTGCCAGCACCTCCATTAACTATGGCTACACCTTC
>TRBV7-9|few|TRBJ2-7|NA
CASSFPGAGYEQYF
TGTGCCAGCAGCTTTCCGGGGGCAGGATACGAGCAGTACTTC
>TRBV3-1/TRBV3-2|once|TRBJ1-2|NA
CASSPTRGYGYTF
TGTGCCAGCAGCCCGACTAGGGGCTATGGCTACACCTTC